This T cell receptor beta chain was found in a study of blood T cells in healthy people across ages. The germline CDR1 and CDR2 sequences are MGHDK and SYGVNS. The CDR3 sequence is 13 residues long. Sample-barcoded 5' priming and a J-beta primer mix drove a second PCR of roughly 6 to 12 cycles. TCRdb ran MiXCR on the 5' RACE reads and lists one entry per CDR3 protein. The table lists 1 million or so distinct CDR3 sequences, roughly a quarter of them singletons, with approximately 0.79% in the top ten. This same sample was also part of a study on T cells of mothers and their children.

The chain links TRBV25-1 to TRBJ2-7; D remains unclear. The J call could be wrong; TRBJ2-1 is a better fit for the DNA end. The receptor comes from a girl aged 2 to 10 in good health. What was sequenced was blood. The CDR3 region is CASMGNTYNEQFF. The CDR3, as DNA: TGTGCCAGCATGGGTAACACCTACAATGAGCAGTTCTTC.